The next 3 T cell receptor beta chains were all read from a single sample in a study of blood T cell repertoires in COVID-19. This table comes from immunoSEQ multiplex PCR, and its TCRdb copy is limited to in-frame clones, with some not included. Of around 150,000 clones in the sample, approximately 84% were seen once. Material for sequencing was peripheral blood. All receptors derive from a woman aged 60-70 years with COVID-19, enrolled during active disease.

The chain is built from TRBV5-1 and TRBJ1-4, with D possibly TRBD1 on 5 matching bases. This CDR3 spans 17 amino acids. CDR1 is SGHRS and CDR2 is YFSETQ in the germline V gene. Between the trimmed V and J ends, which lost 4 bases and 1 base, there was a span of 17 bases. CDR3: CASSARTQGGTNEKLFF. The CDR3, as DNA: TGCGCCAGCAGCGCGCGGACTCAGGGAGGAACTAATGAAAAACTGTTTTTT.

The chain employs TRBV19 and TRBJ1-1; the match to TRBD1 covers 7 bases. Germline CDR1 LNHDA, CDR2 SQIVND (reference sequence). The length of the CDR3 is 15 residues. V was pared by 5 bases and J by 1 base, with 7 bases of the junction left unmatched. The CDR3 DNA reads TGTGCCAGTAGTCCGACACACAGGGGGAACACTGAAGCTTTCTTT. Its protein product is CASSPTHRGNTEAFF.

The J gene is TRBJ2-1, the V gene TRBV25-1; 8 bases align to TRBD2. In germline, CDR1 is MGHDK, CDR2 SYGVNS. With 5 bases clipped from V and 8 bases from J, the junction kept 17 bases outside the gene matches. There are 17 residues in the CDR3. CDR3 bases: TGTGCCAGCAGTAAATTTATAGCGGGGCTGGGGGGTTATGAGCAGTTCTTC. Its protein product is CASSKFIAGLGGYEQFF. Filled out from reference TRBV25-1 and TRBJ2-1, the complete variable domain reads EADIYQTPRYLVIGTGKKITLECSQTMGHDKMYWYQQDPGMELHLIHYSYGVNSTEKGDLSSESTVSRIRTEHFPLTLESARPSHTSQYLCASSKFIAGLGGYEQFFGPGTRLTVL.